This passage covers 18 T cell receptor beta chains from one sample sequenced in a study of blood T cell repertoires in COVID-19. Clones were sequenced by immunoSEQ multiplex PCR, and TCRdb holds only the in-frame ones, with some missing. Of 200,000 to 250,000 clones in the sample, about 82% were seen once. The sample comprised peripheral blood. Receptor source: an older woman with active or convalescent COVID-19.

The chain carries TRBV12-3 or TRBV12-4 and TRBJ1-2; 7 nucleotides match TRBD1. V gave up 5 bases and J gave up 7 bases; unmatched junction bases: 4. CDR3 size: 12 residues. This CDR3 is CASSPGQVGYTF. CDR3 in DNA: TGTGCCAGCAGTCCAGGACAGGTTGGCTACACCTTC.

The CDR3 DNA reads TGTGCTAGTAGTATAGACGGGGGTCTTCCCGACGAGCAGTACGTC. Translation gives CASSIDGGLPDEQYV. This sequence joins TRBV19 and TRBJ2-7, with D tentatively TRBD2 (6 bases). Looked up from germline, CDR1 is LNHDA and CDR2 is SQIVND (reference sequence). This CDR3 comprises 15 residues.

The chain recombines TRBV28 with TRBJ2-4; D gene uncertain. V was clipped by 6 bases and J by 0 bases, with 15 bases between them. Germline CDR1 MDHEN, CDR2 SYDVKM. The CDR3 loop spans 16 amino acids. The CDR3 protein is CASSHPLPGAKNIQYF. The DNA of the CDR3 is TGTGCCAGCAGCCACCCCCTCCCAGGAGCCAAAAACATTCAGTACTTC.

The genes are TRBV30 and TRBJ1-5, with 7 bases aligning to TRBD1. Germline loops: CDR1 GTSNPN, CDR2 SVGIG (reference sequence). This CDR3 spans 18 amino acids. The V gene end was trimmed by 2 bases and the J gene end by 0 bases; junction bases not matched to a gene: 13. CDR3 amino acids: CAWSRAQGEVGSNQPQHF. The CDR3 bases are TGTGCCTGGAGTAGAGCTCAGGGGGAAGTCGGTAGCAATCAGCCCCAGCATTTT.

This sequence joins TRBV7-9 and TRBJ2-3, with D unclear. Germline lookup yields CDR1 SEHNR and CDR2 FQNEAQ (reference sequence). Deletions cut 3 bases from V and 4 bases from J, with 8 bases between. The CDR3 has 13 amino acids. The CDR3 nucleotides read TGTGCCAGCAGCTTCGGTAGTGCAGATACGCAGTATTTT. Its protein product is CASSFGSADTQYF. Complete variable domain (other parts from reference TRBV7-9 and TRBJ2-3): DTGVSQNPRHKITKRGQNVTFRCDPISEHNRLYWYRQTLGQGPEFLTYFQNEAQLEKSRLLSDRFSAERPKGSFSTLEIQRTEQGDSAMYLCASSFGSADTQYFGPGTRLTVL.

This chain links TRBV5-1 with TRBJ2-7, with TRBD2 matching 10 bases. This CDR3 is 15 amino acids long. Unmatched junction bases numbered 8, after V lost 1 base and J lost 7 bases. The germline CDR1 and CDR2 sequences are SGHRS and YFSETQ. CDR3 in DNA: TGCGCCAGCAGCTTGCGGCTAGCGGGAGCAATAGAGCAGTACTTC. This gives the protein CASSLRLAGAIEQYF.

The chain combines TRBV7-8 with TRBJ2-6; TRBD2 aligns across 11 bases. The CDR3 contains 18 residues. V dropped 5 bases and J dropped 4; count of bases not matched to a gene: 10. Germline-derived CDR1 and CDR2 are SGHVS and FQNEAQ. Here the CDR3 reads CASSPRLAGSLGANVLTF. In DNA, the CDR3 is TGTGCCAGCAGCCCCCGACTAGCGGGGTCTTTAGGGGCCAACGTCCTGACTTTC.

This clone was seen a single time. The rearrangement links TRBV20-1 to TRBJ1-1; the D gene is possibly TRBD1 (5 bases). Germline V lookup: CDR1 DFQATT, CDR2 SNEGSKA (reference sequence). The CDR3 sequence is 13 residues long. V was shortened by 3 bases and J by 3 bases, with 11 bases between the two germline ends. In DNA, the CDR3 is TGCAGTGCTAGTGTGCGGGGGGACACTGAAGCTTTCTTT. Translated, it gives CSASVRGDTEAFF.

This chain uses TRBV13 with TRBJ2-5; TRBD1 matches at 8 bases. The CDR3 is 14 amino acids. Germline trimming cut 4 bases from V and 2 bases from J; bases unmatched to any gene: 3. Looked up from germline, CDR1 is PRHDT and CDR2 is FYEKMQ (reference sequence). This chain's CDR3 is CASSYRDRQETQYF. The CDR3 nucleotides read TGTGCCAGCAGCTACCGGGACAGGCAAGAGACCCAGTACTTC.

The gene calls are TRBV7-8 and TRBJ2-1, with TRBD1 identical over 7 bases. Per the germline V gene, CDR1 is SGHVS and CDR2 is FQNEAQ. The V gene end was trimmed by 3 bases and the J gene end by 6 bases; junction bases not matched to a gene: 8. The CDR3 consists of 15 residues. The CDR3 DNA reads as TGTGCCAGCAGCTTTCTCACAGGGGCGGGCAATGAGCAGTTCTTC. It codes for CASSFLTGAGNEQFF. The entire variable domain, with the rest obtained from reference TRBV7-8 and TRBJ2-1, is as follows: GAGVSQSPRYKVAKRGQDVALRCDPISGHVSLFWYQQALGQGPEFLTYFQNEAQLDKSGLPSDRFFAERPEGSVSTLKIQRTQQEDSAVYLCASSFLTGAGNEQFFGPGTRLTVL.

The V call is TRBV7-9, the J call TRBJ1-2; possible D gene TRBD1, 6 bases. V shed 5 bases and J shed 6 bases, with 16 bases lying between them. The CDR3 is made up of 14 amino acids. Germline CDR1 reads SEHNR; CDR2 reads FQNEAQ (reference sequence). CDR3 DNA sequence: TGTGCCAGCAGCCCAGGCGGCAGGGGACATGGCTACACCTTC. Protein sequence: CASSPGGRGHGYTF.

V is TRBV5-3 and J is TRBJ2-5; 11 positions match TRBD2. TRBV5-3 is known as an ORF, though its function is uncertain. V trimming: 4 bases; J trimming: 0 bases; junction bases outside the gene matches: 5. There are 16 residues in the CDR3. CDR3 residues: CARSLGLAVDQETQYF. DNA for the CDR3: TGTGCCAGAAGCCTGGGACTAGCGGTAGACCAAGAGACCCAGTACTTC.

V usage is TRBV18 and J usage is TRBJ1-1, with D unresolved. CDR1 and CDR2 (germline): KGHSH, LQKENI. The CDR3 loop spans 12 amino acids. V gave up 6 bases and J gave up 0 bases, with 5 bases separating them. The CDR3 is CASSGLNTEAFF. CDR3 DNA: TGTGCCAGCTCCGGGTTGAACACTGAAGCTTTCTTT.

This clone was found a few times. CDR3 DNA: TGTGCCAGCAGGAAACAGGGGGCGGGACAGCCCCAGCATTTT. Its protein product is CASRKQGAGQPQHF. This chain links TRBV2 with TRBJ1-5; 9 bases map to TRBD1. This CDR3 comprises 14 residues. The germline CDR1 and CDR2 sequences are SNHLY and FYNNEI. V was clipped by 6 bases and J by 7 bases; unmatched bases: 7. The full variable domain, rest sourced from reference TRBV2 and TRBJ1-5, is EPEVTQTPSHQVTQMGQEVILRCVPISNHLYFYWYRQILGQKVEFLVSFYNNEISEKSEIFDDQFSVERPDGSNFTLKIRSTKLEDSAMYFCASRKQGAGQPQHFGDGTRLSIL.

The V gene is TRBV2, the J gene TRBJ1-1, with 11 bases fitting TRBD1. This CDR3 has 12 residues. Germline CDR1 SNHLY, CDR2 FYNNEI. The trim removed 8 bases at V and 4 bases at J, leaving 0 bases unmatched. In DNA form, the CDR3 reads TGTGCCAGCGGGACAGGGGGCACTGAAGCTTTCTTT. This translates into CASGTGGTEAFF.

V is TRBV4-1 and J is TRBJ2-1; the match to TRBD2 covers 11 bases. Germline loops: CDR1 MGHRA, CDR2 YSYEKL. V lost 1 base, J lost 3 bases, and 2 bases stayed unmatched. This CDR3 has 16 residues. The CDR3 DNA reads as TGCGCCAGCAGCCAAGCTAGCGGGAGGAGCTACAATGAGCAGTTCTTC. Translating gives CASSQASGRSYNEQFF.

This sequence joins TRBV28 and TRBJ1-4; 7 positions match TRBD1. The CDR3 has 14 residues. Per the germline V gene, CDR1 is MDHEN and CDR2 is SYDVKM. Trimming removed 6 bases from V and 7 bases from J; junction bases left unmatched: 8. In DNA form, the CDR3 reads TGTGCCAGCAGGGCAGGGGGGAGAGGTGAAAAACTGTTTTTT. The encoded protein is CASRAGGRGEKLFF. The full variable domain, completed using reference TRBV28 and TRBJ1-4, is DVKVTQSSRYLVKRTGEKVFLECVQDMDHENMFWYRQDPGLGLRLIYFSYDVKMKEKGDIPEGYSVSREKKERFSLILESASTNQTSMYLCASRAGGRGEKLFFGSGTQLSVL.

This chain uses TRBV30 with TRBJ2-7, with 11 nucleotides matching TRBD2. CDR3 length: 16 amino acids. J lost 3 bases, V lost 2 bases, and 9 bases had no gene match. Germline lookup yields CDR1 GTSNPN and CDR2 SVGIG (reference sequence). CDR3 region: CAWSKGRLAGIYEQYF. CDR3 sequence (DNA): TGTGCCTGGAGTAAGGGCAGACTAGCGGGAATCTACGAGCAGTACTTC. The entire variable domain, with the rest obtained from reference TRBV30 and TRBJ2-7, is as follows: SQTIHQWPATLVQPVGSPLSLECTVEGTSNPNLYWYRQAAGRGLQLLFYSVGIGQISSEVPQNLSASRPQDRQFILSSKKLLLSDSGFYLCAWSKGRLAGIYEQYFGPGTRLTVT.